This passage covers 23 T cell receptor beta chains from one sample sequenced in a study of T cell responses to AZD1222 COVID-19 vaccine. The assay was immunoSEQ multiplex PCR, and TCRdb's table has in-frame clones only and misses some. The sample shows about 130,000 clones, 75% to 90% of them seen only once. The source was peripheral blood, collected 28 days after the second AZD1222 dose. All receptors derive from an adult who received the AZD1222 COVID-19 vaccine.

This chain joins TRBV7-9 and TRBJ2-7; 7 bases fit TRBD1. The CDR3 length is 14 residues. With V trimmed by 2 bases and J by 3 bases, 4 bases remained unmatched. CDR1 is SEHNR, CDR2 FQNEAQ, per germline (reference sequence). The CDR3 region has the DNA TGTGCCAGCAGCTTACGGGACAGCTACTACGAGCAGTACTTC. Protein product: CASSLRDSYYEQYF.

The chain carries TRBV7-2 and TRBJ1-1; D possibly corresponds to TRBD1 (5 bases). V was trimmed by 3 bases and J by 0 bases, leaving 11 bases between them. Germline CDR1 SGHTA, CDR2 FQGNSA. This CDR3 is 15 amino acids long. The CDR3, as DNA: TGTGCCAGCAGCTTTGTGGGGGTGGTGAACACTGAAGCTTTCTTT. Translating it yields CASSFVGVVNTEAFF.

This clone has only one observation. The J gene is TRBJ1-5, the V gene TRBV28; 7 bases map to TRBD1. The CDR3 spans 16 residues. Per the germline V gene, CDR1 is MDHEN and CDR2 is SYDVKM. The junction had 8 bases not matched to a gene; V was cut back by 6 bases and J by 0 bases. CDR3 bases: TGTGCCAGCAGCCAGGGGGGAGGGTATAGCAATCAGCCCCAGCATTTT. Its protein product is CASSQGGGYSNQPQHF.

This chain connects TRBV5-4 to TRBJ1-2, with 7 bases that match TRBD1. V gave up 4 bases and J gave up 7 bases; unmatched junction bases: 7. Germline CDR1 SGHNT, CDR2 YYREEE (reference sequence). This CDR3 has 13 amino acids. The DNA of the CDR3 is TGTGCCAGCAGCCAAGACAGGGCGAGTGGCTACACCTTC. Translating gives CASSQDRASGYTF.

J is TRBJ1-5 and V is TRBV6-1, with D perhaps matching TRBD1 (5 bases). The CDR3 sequence is 14 residues long. The V gene's germline CDR1 is MNHNS and CDR2 SASEGT. V lost 3 bases to trimming and J lost 5 bases, with 11 bases between them. The CDR3, as DNA: TGTGCCAGCAGTGAGGGACGCCTCGATCAGCCCCAGCATTTT. This codes for CASSEGRLDQPQHF.

The rearrangement links TRBV4-1 to TRBJ1-4, with TRBD1 matching over 9 bases. The CDR3 is 16 residues long. The J segment lost 8 bases and the V segment lost 3 bases, leaving 10 bases of the junction unmatched. Germline CDR1 MGHRA, CDR2 YSYEKL. The chain's CDR3 is CASSHQTGGDPEKLFF. DNA of the CDR3: TGCGCCAGCAGCCACCAGACAGGGGGGGATCCGGAAAAACTGTTTTTT.

This chain links TRBV5-4 with TRBJ2-1; 9 nucleotides align to TRBD1. J gave up 5 bases and V 4 bases, and 7 bases lay outside the gene matches. The V gene's germline CDR1 is SGHNT and CDR2 YYREEE (reference sequence). The CDR3 runs to 15 residues. CDR3 in DNA: TGTGCCAGCAGCAGCGGGACAGGGAGGGACAATGAGCAGTTCTTC. Protein product: CASSSGTGRDNEQFF. The variable domain in full, completed from reference TRBV5-4 and TRBJ2-1, reads ETGVTQSPTHLIKTRGQQVTLRCSSQSGHNTVSWYQQALGQGPQFIFQYYREEENGRGNFPPRFSGLQFPNYSSELNVNALELDDSALYLCASSSGTGRDNEQFFGPGTRLTVL.

The chain recombines TRBV30 with TRBJ1-1; D is unresolved. Germline CDR1 GTSNPN, CDR2 SVGIG (reference sequence). V lost 8 bases, J lost 4 bases, and 17 bases lay in between. The CDR3 is 13 residues long. CDR3 sequence reads: CASMTVGFTEAFF. In DNA, the CDR3 is TGTGCCAGTATGACTGTGGGTTTCACTGAAGCTTTCTTT.

In its sample, this clone was seen a few times. This chain joins TRBV3-1 (or the pseudogene TRBV3-2) and TRBJ1-6, with D uncertain. The CDR3 has 13 amino acids. Germline V gene data show CDR1 as LGHDT and CDR2 as YNNKEL (reference sequence). Trimming stripped 4 bases from V and 7 bases from J, with 8 bases between. CDR3 DNA: TGTGCCAGCAGCCGGGGAGCAAATTCACCCCTCCACTTT. It is translated as CASSRGANSPLHF.

The count of this clone is one. V gene TRBV7-2 combines with J gene TRBJ2-7; D is perhaps TRBD2 (7 bases). CDR3 length: 16 amino acids. V lost 2 bases, J lost 2 bases, and 16 bases lay in between. CDR1 is SGHTA and CDR2 is FQGNSA in the germline V gene. The CDR3 nucleotides are TGTGCCAGCAGCTTAAACGTGGCGGGGGCTACCTACGAGCAGTACTTC. Translating gives CASSLNVAGATYEQYF.

The chain uses TRBV5-8 and TRBJ1-4; D is perhaps TRBD1 (5 bases). The CDR3 is made up of 18 amino acids. Trimming removed 3 bases from V and 7 bases from J, with 25 bases in between. Germline assignment: CDR1 SGHTS and CDR2 YDEGEE. The CDR3 DNA is TGTGCCAGCAGCTGGGGGATTTTGGGACGGCGGACGGTTGAAAAACTGTTTTTT. Protein product: CASSWGILGRRTVEKLFF.

V is TRBV6-5 and J is TRBJ2-7; D may be TRBD2 (6 bases). Germline V lookup: CDR1 MNHEY, CDR2 SVGAGI. V was trimmed by 4 bases and J by 7 bases, leaving 17 bases between them. This CDR3 is built from 14 residues. For the CDR3, the DNA is TGTGCCAGCAGTTGGAGGGGTGTCGGTATGGAGCAGTACTTC. Translation gives CASSWRGVGMEQYF.

This clone was recorded only once. The chain uses TRBV5-1 and TRBJ1-2; no firm D call. V was shortened by 5 bases and J by 6 bases, with 14 bases between the two germline ends. Germline-derived CDR1 and CDR2 are SGHRS and YFSETQ. The CDR3 is 13 amino acids. The CDR3: CASRTIPDNGYTF. CDR3 DNA: TGCGCCAGCAGAACCATCCCCGACAATGGCTACACCTTC.

The chain has TRBV5-4 and TRBJ2-7; D may be TRBD1 (5 bases). V shed 3 bases and J shed 5 bases, with 12 bases lying between them. The CDR3 runs 13 residues. Per germline, CDR1 SGHNT and CDR2 YYREEE (reference sequence). The CDR3 loop reads CASSWGQRNEQYF. CDR3 sequence (DNA): TGTGCCAGCAGCTGGGGCCAACGAAACGAGCAGTACTTC.

In regard to this clone: The germline gene is not matched at one end of the junction; a read error may be the cause. The rearrangement joins TRBV7-2 to TRBJ1-2; no firm D call. This CDR3 region has 15 residues. Germline CDR1 is SGHTA and CDR2 is FQGNSA. The CDR3 DNA follows: TGTGCCAGCACCTTAGGTCGTGCTGAGAACTATGGCTACACCTTC. Amino acids: CASTLGRAENYGYTF.

The gene calls are TRBV7-9 and TRBJ1-4, with D perhaps TRBD1 (6 bases). The CDR3 runs to 14 residues. Germline CDR1 and CDR2: SEHNR and FQNEAQ (reference sequence). With 5 bases removed from V and 7 bases from J, the gap between germline ends came to 14 bases. As DNA, the CDR3 is TGTGCCAGCAGCCGGGGGCGGCAAGGTGAAAAACTGTTTTTT. Translation gives CASSRGRQGEKLFF.

V usage is TRBV12-3 or TRBV12-4 and J usage is TRBJ1-5; no clear D gene. V lost 5 bases and J lost 8, with 13 bases in between. This CDR3 is 13 amino acids long. CDR3 region: CASSTSPDEPQHF. DNA for the CDR3: TGTGCCAGCAGTACCTCCCCCGATGAGCCCCAGCATTTT.

The V and J genes are TRBV4-1 and TRBJ1-3; TRBD1 matches at 9 bases. Germline CDR1 is MGHRA and CDR2 is YSYEKL. There are 16 residues in the CDR3. V lost 3 bases and J lost 4; bases outside the gene matches: 7. The CDR3 DNA reads as TGCGCCAGCAGCCAGGCGGGACAGGGACTGGGAAACACCATATATTTT. Protein sequence: CASSQAGQGLGNTIYF.

The chain carries TRBV4-1 and TRBJ2-7, with a possible D match to TRBD1 (6 bases). The V gene's germline CDR1 is MGHRA and CDR2 YSYEKL. The V end lost 0 bases, the J end lost 4 bases, and 19 bases lay between the germline ends. The CDR3 is made up of 17 amino acids. This chain's CDR3 is CASSQELHGGSGYEQYF. CDR3 DNA: TGCGCCAGCAGCCAAGAATTGCATGGGGGCTCGGGGTACGAGCAGTACTTC.

The chain uses TRBV5-1 and TRBJ2-1, with 11 bases aligning to TRBD2. With 1 base clipped from V and 7 bases from J, the junction kept 7 bases outside the gene matches. Germline V gives CDR1 SGHRS, CDR2 YFSETQ. This CDR3 region has 16 residues. CDR3 nucleotide sequence: TGCGCCAGCAGCTTGATTAGCGGGGGGGTTGGTAATGAGCAGTTCTTC. The encoded protein is CASSLISGGVGNEQFF.

The V gene is TRBV19, the J gene TRBJ2-6; D is possibly TRBD1 or TRBD2 (5 bases each). V lost 4 bases to trimming and J lost 0 bases, with 13 bases between them. The CDR3 spans 17 residues. CDR1 is LNHDA and CDR2 is SQIVND in the germline V gene (reference sequence). CDR3 nucleotides: TGTGCCAGTAGTACCAGGGACGGGAACTCTGGGGCCAACGTCCTGACTTTC. Residues: CASSTRDGNSGANVLTF. Filled out from reference TRBV19 and TRBJ2-6, the complete variable domain reads DGGITQSPKYLFRKEGQNVTLSCEQNLNHDAMYWYRQDPGQGLRLIYYSQIVNDFQKGDIAEGYSVSREKKESFPLTVTSAQKNPTAFYLCASSTRDGNSGANVLTFGAGSRLTVL.

The chain is built from TRBV19 and TRBJ1-4; 11 bases are a match to TRBD1. There are 15 residues in the CDR3. Germline V gene data show CDR1 as LNHDA and CDR2 as SQIVND (reference sequence). V trimming: 5 bases; J trimming: 6 bases; junction bases outside the gene matches: 5. The CDR3 nucleotides are TGTGCCAGTAGTCCCAGGACAGGGGGCGATGAAAAACTGTTTTTT. This translates into CASSPRTGGDEKLFF.

This rearrangement joins TRBV18 to TRBJ2-5, with D uncertain. V was shortened by 2 bases and J by 3 bases, with 7 bases between the two germline ends. The CDR3 is 13 amino acids. Germline assignment: CDR1 KGHSH and CDR2 LQKENI. The CDR3 is CASSPGQEETQYF. In DNA form, the CDR3 reads TGTGCCAGCTCACCAGGGCAAGAAGAGACCCAGTACTTC.